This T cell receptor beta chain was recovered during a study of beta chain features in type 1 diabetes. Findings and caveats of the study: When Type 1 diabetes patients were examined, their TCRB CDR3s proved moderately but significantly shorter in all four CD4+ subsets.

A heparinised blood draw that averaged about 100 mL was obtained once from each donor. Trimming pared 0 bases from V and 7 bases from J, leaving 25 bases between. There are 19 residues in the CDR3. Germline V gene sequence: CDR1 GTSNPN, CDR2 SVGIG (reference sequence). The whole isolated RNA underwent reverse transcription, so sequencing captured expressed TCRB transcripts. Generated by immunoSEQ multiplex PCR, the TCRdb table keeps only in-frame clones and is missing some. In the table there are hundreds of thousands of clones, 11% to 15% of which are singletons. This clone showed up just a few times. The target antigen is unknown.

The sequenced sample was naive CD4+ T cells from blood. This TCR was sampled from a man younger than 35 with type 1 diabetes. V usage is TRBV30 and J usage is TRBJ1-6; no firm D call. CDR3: CAWSVYVTDSRERNSPLHF. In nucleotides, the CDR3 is TGTGCCTGGAGTGTCTACGTAACTGACTCCCGGGAGAGAAATTCACCCCTCCACTTT.